This T cell receptor (beta chain) was captured in a study of spatial heterogeneity in lung cancer. Whole-study context: Donation came from about 72 patients with untreated early-stage non-small cell lung cancer. When follow-up PBMC samples existed, they were sequenced (at a median of roughly 25 months after resection).

The CDR3 length is 15 residues. V lost 5 bases to trimming and J lost 4 bases, with 20 bases between them. From germline, CDR1 is DFQATT and CDR2 SNEGSKA (reference sequence). Time point indicated: blood at routine non-recurrence follow-up after resection. Whole RNA from tumor, nontumor lung or frozen PBMC was sequenced unsorted. A single record per CDR3 protein comes from TCRdb applying MiXCR to the 5' RACE reads. The sample consists of nearly 95,000 distinct CDR3 sequences, roughly 21% of them appearing once. This TCR derives from a male donor with early-stage non-small cell lung cancer. The gene calls are TRBV20-1 and TRBJ1-2, with TRBD1 as a possible D gene (5 bases). The sequenced sample was PBMCs, obtained at follow-up. The CDR3 sequence is CSARPLTGTGYGYTF. The CDR3 DNA follows: TGCAGTGCTCGACCCCTCACGGGGACCGGCTATGGCTACACCTTC.